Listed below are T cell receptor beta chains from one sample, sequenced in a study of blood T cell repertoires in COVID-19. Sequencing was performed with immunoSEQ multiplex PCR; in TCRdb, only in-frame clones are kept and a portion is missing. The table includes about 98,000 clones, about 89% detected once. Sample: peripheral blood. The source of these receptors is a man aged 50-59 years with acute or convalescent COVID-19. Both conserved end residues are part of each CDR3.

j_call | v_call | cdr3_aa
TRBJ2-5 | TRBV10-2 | CASRDWGGQETQYF
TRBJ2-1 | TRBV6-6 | CASSLGLVTLKSPFF
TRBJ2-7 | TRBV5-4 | CASSSRLTGVDEQYF
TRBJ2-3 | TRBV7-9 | CASSHPTDTQYF
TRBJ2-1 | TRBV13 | CASSASGTSGYNEQFF
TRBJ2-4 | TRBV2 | CASSEGLAGAKNIQYF
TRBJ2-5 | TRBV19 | CASSTPRGGETQYF
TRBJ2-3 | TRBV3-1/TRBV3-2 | CASSQRVGQGTDTQYF
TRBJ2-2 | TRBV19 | CASRPKGLAGGAGELFF
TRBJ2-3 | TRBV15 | CATSREAERPWDTQYF
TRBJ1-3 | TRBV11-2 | CASSLYTGVKLSGNTIYF
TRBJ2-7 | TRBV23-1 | CASAYSPGTSAPYEQYF
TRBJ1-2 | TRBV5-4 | CASSLGQGAIGYTF
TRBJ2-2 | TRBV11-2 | CASSLSGRGELFF
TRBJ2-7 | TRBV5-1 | CASSAGQGSYEQYF
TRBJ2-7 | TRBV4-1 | CASSQALAGVSYEQYF
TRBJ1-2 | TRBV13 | CASKTQGNGGYTF
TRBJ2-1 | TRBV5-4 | CASSSSRSQFF
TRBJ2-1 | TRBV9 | CASSSGNLVNEQFF
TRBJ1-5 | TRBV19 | CASSMGVAGPQHF
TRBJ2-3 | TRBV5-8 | CASSLTAGWWGTDTQYF
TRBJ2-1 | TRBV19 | CASSGDRGNEQFF
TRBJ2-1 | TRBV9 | CASSVGGAGVREEQFF
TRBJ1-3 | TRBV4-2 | CASSQRPPGQLLGNTIYF
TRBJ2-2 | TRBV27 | CASRGSSGATGELFF
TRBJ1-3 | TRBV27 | CASSLRREDTIYF
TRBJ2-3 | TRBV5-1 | CASSRGRTSADTQYF
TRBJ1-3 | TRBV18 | CASSPEGSGNTIYF
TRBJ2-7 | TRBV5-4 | CASSHAAGFLSYEQYF
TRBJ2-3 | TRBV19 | CASSPGQNSRTDTQYF
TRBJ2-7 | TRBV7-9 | CASSSRDSAYEQYF
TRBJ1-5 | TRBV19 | CATAGTGGSGNQPQHF
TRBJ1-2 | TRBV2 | CASSANGDGYTF
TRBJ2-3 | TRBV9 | CASSVAGRGTDTQYF
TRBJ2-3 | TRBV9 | CASSFSGDPSTDTQYF
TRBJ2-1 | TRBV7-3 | CASSLWGTSGYNEQFF
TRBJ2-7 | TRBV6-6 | CASSSAYEQYF
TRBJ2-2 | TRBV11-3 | CASSSPPGTGNTGELFF
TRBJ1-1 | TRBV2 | CASRRQGARWNTEAFF
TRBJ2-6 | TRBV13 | CASSLLGWDRGLSGANVLTF
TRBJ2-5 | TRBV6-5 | CASSPHTLVGETQYF
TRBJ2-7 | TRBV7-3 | CASSLKASDRGNEQYF
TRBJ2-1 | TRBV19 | CASSTRSSTEQFF
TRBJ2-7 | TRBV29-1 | CSVQMMGLVNSYEQYF
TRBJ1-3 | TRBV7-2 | CASSLTGANGNTIYF
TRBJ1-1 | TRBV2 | CASNRQGRAFF
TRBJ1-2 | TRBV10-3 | CAISEGTGFYGYTF
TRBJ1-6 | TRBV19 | CASHPQGYSPLHF
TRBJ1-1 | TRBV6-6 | CASVRSRDYTEAFF
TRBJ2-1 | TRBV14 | CASSQEGTSFLSSYNEQFF
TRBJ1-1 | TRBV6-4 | CASSGRTGHIERDTEAFF